Reported below is one TCR beta chain. This specimen belongs to a study of blood T cell repertoires in COVID-19. About the research overall: PBMCs, B-cell-depleted T cells, or T cells provided the cDNA or gDNA that made up the material.

Authors' processing steps: Estimation of nucleated cell counts relied on the amplification of reference gene primers. Sequenced by immunoSEQ multiplex PCR; TCRdb stores in-frame clones only, minus some. The V and J calls and clone size were taken over from that table, and D and trimming were inferred from the DNA. The sample consists of 55,000 to 60,000 clones, around 85% of them appearing once. From germline, CDR1 is SEHNR and CDR2 FQNEAQ (reference sequence). The CDR3 spans 17 residues. Trimming at V came to 3 bases and at J to 8 bases, leaving 11 bases not matched to a gene. The sequence derives from a man in his forties or fifties with active COVID-19. Source material: peripheral blood. This chain joins TRBV7-9 and TRBJ2-1; 12 nucleotides match TRBD2. The CDR3 sequence is CASSLVRLAGAFDEQFF. DNA for the CDR3: TGTGCCAGCAGCTTGGTTAGACTAGCGGGAGCGTTCGATGAGCAGTTCTTC.